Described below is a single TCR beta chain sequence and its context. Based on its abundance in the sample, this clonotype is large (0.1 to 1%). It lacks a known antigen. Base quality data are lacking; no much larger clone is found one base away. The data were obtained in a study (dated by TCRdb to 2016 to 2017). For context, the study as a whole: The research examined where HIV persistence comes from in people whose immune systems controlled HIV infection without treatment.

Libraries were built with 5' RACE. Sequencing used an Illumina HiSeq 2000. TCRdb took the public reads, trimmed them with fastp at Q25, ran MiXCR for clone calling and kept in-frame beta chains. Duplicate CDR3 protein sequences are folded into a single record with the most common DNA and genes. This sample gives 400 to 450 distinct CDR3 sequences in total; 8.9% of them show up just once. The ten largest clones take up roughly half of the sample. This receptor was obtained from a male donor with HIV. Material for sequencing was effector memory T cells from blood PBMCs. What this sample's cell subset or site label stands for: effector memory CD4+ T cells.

Here is the DNA: TGTGCCACCAGCCGGTCCCCGGGCTCCTACAATGAGCAGTTCTTC. It translates as CATSRSPGSYNEQFF. The V gene is TRBV15 and the J gene is TRBJ2-1; the D gene identity is not certain. V is shortened by 5 bases, J by 0 bases, and the region joining them spans 11 bases. Counted from cysteine to phenylalanine, this CDR3 has 15 amino acids. Of the read, only the CDR3 DNA is kept; its 45 bases are in frame from base 1. In the germline V gene (reference sequence), CDR1 corresponds to LNHNV and CDR2 to YYDKDF.